Following are 25 T cell receptor beta chains from one sample sequenced in a study of memory CD4+ T cells and cytomegalovirus serostatus. Generated by immunoSEQ multiplex PCR, the TCRdb table keeps only in-frame clones and is missing some. In the table there are about 56,000 clones, over 65% of which are singletons. Single viable CD3+CD4+CD8-CD45RO+ cells were sorted as the memory CD4+ T cells. Material for sequencing was memory CD4+ T cells from blood. The receptors stem from an adult in good health and CMV-seropositive.

The genes are TRBV6-1 and TRBJ2-4; the D is unclear. V lost 0 bases to trimming and J lost 0 bases, with 9 bases between them. The germline V gene has CDR1 MNHNS and CDR2 SASEGT. The CDR3 is 16 residues long. CDR3 bases: TGTGCCAGCAGTGAAGCCCGTTCTAGAGCCAAAAACATTCAGTACTTC. As protein: CASSEARSRAKNIQYF.

The chain combines TRBV5-1 with TRBJ2-5; 11 nucleotides align to TRBD2. The CDR3 consists of 18 residues. The ends lost 4 bases at V and 2 bases at J; junction bases unmatched: 13. Germline loops: CDR1 SGHRS, CDR2 YFSETQ. In DNA form, the CDR3 reads TGCGCCAGCAGCCGGGACACTAGCGGGAGAGTTCCACAAGAGACCCAGTACTTC. It is translated as CASSRDTSGRVPQETQYF.

This chain joins TRBV13 and TRBJ2-5; the D is unclear. CDR1 PRHDT and CDR2 FYEKMQ come from the germline V gene (reference sequence). The CDR3 sequence is 11 residues long. V was clipped by 5 bases and J by 5 bases, with 6 bases between them. The CDR3 sequence is CASSAGETQYF. Written as DNA, the CDR3 is TGTGCCAGCAGCGCCGGGGAGACCCAGTACTTC.

The genes are TRBV6-5 and TRBJ1-1; no clear D gene. The germline V gene encodes CDR1 MNHEY and CDR2 SVGAGI. CDR3 length equals 13 residues. Trimming removed 3 bases from V and 1 base from J, with 6 bases in between. The CDR3 DNA reads as TGTGCCAGCAGTTATGGTTGGAACACTGAAGCTTTCTTT. Translation gives CASSYGWNTEAFF.

The chain combines TRBV19 with TRBJ2-7, with 11 positions matching TRBD2. The CDR3 runs 14 residues. Per germline, CDR1 LNHDA and CDR2 SQIVND (reference sequence). V trimming: 8 bases; J trimming: 0 bases; junction bases outside the gene matches: 3. CDR3 sequence: CASSTSGNSYEQYF. The CDR3 DNA is TGTGCCAGTTCGACTAGCGGGAACTCCTACGAGCAGTACTTC.

The V gene is TRBV6-1, the J gene TRBJ2-1, with a weak D call TRBD1 (5 bases). V was trimmed by 7 bases and J by 5 bases, leaving 15 bases between them. Germline V CDR1 and CDR2: MNHNS, SASEGT. There are 14 residues in the CDR3. Here the CDR3 reads CASIGSWGDNEQFF. The CDR3 coding sequence is TGTGCCAGCATCGGCAGCTGGGGCGACAATGAGCAGTTCTTC.

This clone showed up just a few times. Here the CDR3 reads CASRNRADYGYTF. In DNA form, the CDR3 reads TGTGCCAGCAGAAACAGGGCTGACTATGGCTACACCTTC. The rearrangement joins TRBV6-5 to TRBJ1-2, with D possibly matching TRBD1 (6 bases). In germline, CDR1 is MNHEY, CDR2 SVGAGI. The V and J ends lost 6 bases and 3 bases respectively, with 11 bases between them. The CDR3 length is 13 residues.

The rearrangement joins TRBV7-2 to TRBJ2-1; possibly TRBD1 for D (6 bases). Trimming cost V 1 base and J 6 bases, with 7 bases left between them. This CDR3 comprises 13 residues. Germline V gene lookup returns CDR1 SGHTA and CDR2 FQGNSA. The CDR3 loop reads CASSLEGVNEQFF. The DNA for the CDR3 is TGTGCCAGCAGCTTAGAGGGGGTCAATGAGCAGTTCTTC.

This clone came up once. The chain combines TRBV6-5 with TRBJ1-1; 7 nucleotides line up with TRBD1. CDR1 and CDR2 (germline): MNHEY, SVGAGI. V lost 5 bases to trimming and J lost 4 bases; unmatched junction nucleotides: 1. The CDR3 covers 12 residues. The CDR3 bases are TGTGCCAGCAGTGACAGGGTCACTGAAGCTTTCTTT. Translation gives CASSDRVTEAFF.

This chain connects TRBV11-2 to TRBJ1-5, with 8 positions matching TRBD1. The CDR3 consists of 15 residues. Germline trimming cut 4 bases from V and 0 bases from J; bases unmatched to any gene: 2. Germline values: CDR1 SGHAT, CDR2 FQNNGV. The CDR3 spells CASSWTGHSNQPQHF. DNA for the CDR3: TGTGCCAGCAGCTGGACAGGGCATAGCAATCAGCCCCAGCATTTT.

This rearrangement joins TRBV11-2 to TRBJ2-2, with TRBD1 matching over 7 bases. This CDR3 is 14 amino acids long. Per germline, CDR1 SGHAT and CDR2 FQNNGV. Unmatched junction bases numbered 6, after V lost 6 bases and J lost 5 bases. This chain's CDR3 is CASRTGARTGELFF. In DNA form, the CDR3 reads TGTGCCAGCAGAACAGGGGCGAGGACCGGGGAGCTGTTTTTT.

This clone occurred once. This chain joins TRBV10-3 and TRBJ2-5; D gene uncertain. Trimming took 2 bases from V and 2 from J, leaving 9 bases between them. CDR1 is ENHRY, CDR2 SYGVKD, per germline. The CDR3 has 14 amino acids. In DNA form, the CDR3 reads TGTGCCATCAGTGAGCGAAACGGGCAAGAGACCCAGTACTTC. This translates into CAISERNGQETQYF.

This chain uses TRBV5-6 with TRBJ1-4, with D hard to call. This CDR3 has 14 amino acids. Germline CDR1 SGHDT, CDR2 YYEEEE. V shed 4 bases and J shed 0 bases, with 7 bases lying between them. The CDR3 spells CASSRRATNEKLFF. DNA of the CDR3: TGTGCCAGCAGCCGCAGAGCAACTAATGAAAAACTGTTTTTT.

V is TRBV6-4 and J is TRBJ1-5; a weak D match, TRBD1 (6 bases). Germline V gives CDR1 MRHNA, CDR2 SNTAGT. This CDR3 region has 14 residues. V gave up 6 bases and J gave up 5 bases, with 14 bases separating them. In DNA, the CDR3 is TGTGCCAGCAGCCCTACAGGGTCCGATCAGCCCCAGCATTTT. Translated: CASSPTGSDQPQHF.

The V gene is TRBV5-1, the J gene TRBJ1-1; D uncertain. Trimming cost V 4 bases and J 9 bases, with 16 bases left between them. This CDR3 has 13 residues. CDR1 and CDR2 from the germline V gene are SGHRS and YFSETQ. The CDR3 DNA is TGCGCCAGCAGCACCCCATCGGAGGGCCAAGCTTTCTTT. Protein product: CASSTPSEGQAFF.

The chain employs TRBV6-1 and TRBJ1-1; D possibly corresponds to TRBD1 (6 bases). Germline assignment: CDR1 MNHNS and CDR2 SASEGT. Trimming took off 0 bases at V and 2 bases at J, with 16 bases between the two ends. CDR3 length: 17 amino acids. CDR3 amino acids: CASSEAWGRGLNTEAFF. Written as DNA, the CDR3 is TGTGCCAGCAGTGAAGCCTGGGGCAGGGGTCTAAACACTGAAGCTTTCTTT.

The chain employs TRBV27 and TRBJ1-1, with a weak D call TRBD1 (5 bases). The V and J ends lost 3 bases and 4 bases respectively, with 9 bases between them. CDR1 MNHEY and CDR2 SMNVEV come from the germline V gene (reference sequence). This CDR3 is 13 amino acids long. CDR3 DNA: TGTGCCAGCAGTTTGAACAGGTTCACTGAAGCTTTCTTT. This sequence encodes CASSLNRFTEAFF.

The genes are TRBV27 and TRBJ1-2; the match to TRBD1 covers 8 bases. V was pared by 2 bases and J by 7 bases, with 0 bases of the junction left unmatched. The CDR3 consists of 12 residues. The V gene's germline CDR1 is MNHEY and CDR2 SMNVEV (reference sequence). For the CDR3, the DNA is TGTGCCAGCAGTTTAACAGGGGGTGGCTACACCTTC. It yields the protein CASSLTGGGYTF.

The chain joins TRBV5-5 to TRBJ1-5; 7 bases are shared with TRBD1. Looked up from germline, CDR1 is SGHKS and CDR2 is YYEKEE (reference sequence). The J segment lost 7 bases and the V segment lost 3 bases, leaving 10 bases of the junction unmatched. The CDR3 extends over 15 amino acids. The CDR3 loop reads CASSSRTGGDQPQHF. In nucleotides, the CDR3 is TGTGCCAGCAGCTCTCGGACAGGAGGGGACCAGCCCCAGCATTTT.

This clone has more than one count but fewer than ten. The chain carries TRBV5-1 and TRBJ2-5; D unclear. Trimming removed 2 bases at V and 4 bases at J, with 21 bases between. The CDR3 is made up of 17 amino acids. Looked up from germline, CDR1 is SGHRS and CDR2 is YFSETQ. The CDR3 region has the DNA TGCGCCAGCAGCTTTGGTTCGATGCGAGAGGTAGGAGAGACCCAGTACTTC. Translation gives CASSFGSMREVGETQYF.

This clone was detected only once. The gene calls are TRBV6-5 and TRBJ2-3; perhaps TRBD2 as D (6 bases). The V end was cut by 8 bases, the J end by 3 bases, with 15 bases between. Germline loops: CDR1 MNHEY, CDR2 SVGAGI. The CDR3 has 14 residues. This CDR3 reads CASAAGAGTDTQYF. The DNA of the CDR3 is TGTGCCAGCGCTGCCGGGGCGGGAACAGATACGCAGTATTTT.

This clone was observed once. V usage is TRBV28 and J usage is TRBJ2-5; a possible D gene is TRBD1 (6 bases). The CDR3 is 14 residues long. Trimming cost V 6 bases and J 0 bases, with 11 bases left between them. Germline assignment: CDR1 MDHEN and CDR2 SYDVKM. In DNA, the CDR3 is TGTGCCAGCAGAACCCCAGGGGACCAAGAGACCCAGTACTTC. This translates into CASRTPGDQETQYF.

A single count supports this clone. This chain uses TRBV4-2 with TRBJ1-5; 8 bases agree with TRBD1. Losses at the gene ends were 0 bases for V and 5 bases for J; bases not matched to a gene: 3. The V gene's germline CDR1 is LGHNA and CDR2 YNFKEQ. The CDR3 length is 15 residues. CDR3 sequence (DNA): TGTGCCAGCAGCCAAGACCCGACAGGGGATCAGCCCCAGCATTTT. As protein: CASSQDPTGDQPQHF.

This chain links TRBV7-9 with TRBJ1-1; 7 nucleotides align to TRBD1. Germline V gene lookup returns CDR1 SEHNR and CDR2 FQNEAQ (reference sequence). The CDR3 contains 15 residues. The junction had 9 bases not matched to a gene; V was cut back by 1 base and J by 7 bases. The CDR3 sequence is CASSLGGGGPLEAFF. The CDR3 DNA follows: TGTGCCAGCAGCTTAGGGGGAGGGGGCCCTCTTGAAGCTTTCTTT.

The gene calls are TRBV7-7 and TRBJ2-3; D call uncertain. V was shortened by 5 bases and J by 5 bases, with 11 bases between the two germline ends. The CDR3 loop spans 13 amino acids. Germline CDR1 and CDR2: SSHAT and FNYEAQ (reference sequence). In nucleotides, the CDR3 is TGTGCCAGCAGCCCAGCGCACAGAGATACGCAGTATTTT. This gives the protein CASSPAHRDTQYF.